This is a list of T cell receptor beta chains from one sample in a study of T-cell reconstitution after alpha-beta-depleted transplantation in children. MiXCR, run by TCRdb on the PCR reads, gives a single entry per CDR3 protein. Among around 580,000 distinct CDR3 sequences listed, 20% to 25% were seen once. The specimen was PBMCs, mostly from graft donor cells, collected 360 days after TCRalphabeta/CD19-depleted stem cell transplant. The origin of the receptors is a boy less than two years old who had a stem cell transplant for acute myeloid leukemia, so the T cells may come from the graft donor. Each CDR3 is given with its conserved first and last residue. Each record gives: clone size, J gene, V gene, D gene, CDR3 protein, CDR3 DNA. The D gene is left open where the match is weak. The size of a clone is reported for some rows only, either as once, few or many, or as a class for expanded clones.

clone_size: NA
j_call: TRBJ2-2
v_call: TRBV30
d_call: NA
cdr3_aa: CAWTRIYARELFF
cdr3_nt: TGTGCCTGGACCAGGATATATGCTCGGGAGCTGTTTTTT

clone_size: few
j_call: TRBJ2-1
v_call: TRBV5-1
d_call: TRBD1
cdr3_aa: CASSSTTGDEQFF
cdr3_nt: TGCGCCAGCAGCTCAACAACAGGGGATGAGCAGTTCTTC

clone_size: many
j_call: TRBJ2-3
v_call: TRBV20-1
d_call: TRBD2
cdr3_aa: CSSLAGGLSTDTQYF
cdr3_nt: TGCAGTTCGTTAGCGGGGGGGCTCTCCACAGATACGCAGTATTTT

clone_size: NA
j_call: TRBJ1-1
v_call: TRBV4-2
d_call: NA
cdr3_aa: CASSREEGGLLEAFF
cdr3_nt: TGTGCCAGCAGCCGCGAGGAGGGCGGTTTATTAGAAGCTTTCTTT

clone_size: NA
j_call: TRBJ2-2
v_call: TRBV6-1
d_call: TRBD2
cdr3_aa: CATRGGKDTGELFF
cdr3_nt: TGTGCCACCCGGGGGGGAAAGGACACCGGGGAGCTGTTTTTT

clone_size: NA
j_call: TRBJ1-5
v_call: TRBV20-1
d_call: TRBD1
cdr3_aa: CSARFRGQPQHF
cdr3_nt: TGCAGTGCTAGATTCAGGGGGCAGCCCCAGCATTTT

clone_size: NA
j_call: TRBJ2-1
v_call: TRBV28
d_call: TRBD2
cdr3_aa: CASSLASGGSRGQFF
cdr3_nt: TGTGCCAGCAGTTTAGCTAGCGGGGGCTCGAGGGGGCAGTTCTTC

clone_size: NA
j_call: TRBJ2-7
v_call: TRBV30
d_call: NA
cdr3_aa: CAWNSNSYEQYF
cdr3_nt: TGTGCCTGGAACAGTAACTCCTACGAGCAGTACTTC

clone_size: few
j_call: TRBJ2-1
v_call: TRBV20-1
d_call: NA
cdr3_aa: CSASTVGQQFF
cdr3_nt: TGCAGTGCCTCCACGGTGGGACAGCAGTTCTTC

clone_size: few
j_call: TRBJ2-1
v_call: TRBV4-3
d_call: NA
cdr3_aa: CASSPVEVEGEEQFF
cdr3_nt: TGCGCCAGCAGCCCAGTCGAGGTAGAGGGAGAGGAGCAGTTCTTC

clone_size: NA
j_call: TRBJ2-1
v_call: TRBV7-2
d_call: NA
cdr3_aa: CASSLTAFKFF
cdr3_nt: TGTGCCAGCAGCTTGACAGCTTTTAAGTTCTTC

clone_size: few
j_call: TRBJ2-2
v_call: TRBV10-1
d_call: NA
cdr3_aa: CASSDGAFGELFF
cdr3_nt: TGCGCCAGCAGCGACGGAGCCTTCGGGGAGCTGTTTTTT

clone_size: many
j_call: TRBJ1-1
v_call: TRBV16
d_call: TRBD1
cdr3_aa: CAFSTPGQLKAFF
cdr3_nt: TGTGCCTTTTCTACCCCGGGACAGTTAAAAGCTTTCTTT

clone_size: NA
j_call: TRBJ1-5
v_call: TRBV6-5
d_call: NA
cdr3_aa: CASSSSGTPNQPQHF
cdr3_nt: TGTGCCAGCAGTTCTTCTGGGACACCGAATCAGCCCCAGCATTTT

clone_size: many
j_call: TRBJ2-3
v_call: TRBV11-3
d_call: NA
cdr3_aa: CASSFKQGRDTQYF
cdr3_nt: TGTGCCAGCAGCTTTAAACAGGGCCGAGATACGCAGTATTTT

clone_size: NA
j_call: TRBJ2-3
v_call: TRBV4-3
d_call: TRBD2
cdr3_aa: CASSPPSGGSDTQYF
cdr3_nt: TGCGCCAGCAGCCCCCCTAGCGGGGGTTCAGATACGCAGTATTTT

clone_size: few
j_call: TRBJ2-7
v_call: TRBV6-5
d_call: TRBD2
cdr3_aa: CASSYSRGDWGYEQYF
cdr3_nt: TGTGCCAGCAGTTACTCGCGGGGGGACTGGGGCTACGAGCAGTACTTC

clone_size: NA
j_call: TRBJ2-1
v_call: TRBV27
d_call: NA
cdr3_aa: CASSSPPTGTTYNEQFF
cdr3_nt: TGTGCCAGCAGTTCTCCCCCAACAGGGACCACCTACAATGAGCAGTTCTTC

clone_size: few
j_call: TRBJ1-2
v_call: TRBV10-3
d_call: NA
cdr3_aa: CAISESIGSYGYTF
cdr3_nt: TGTGCCATCAGTGAGTCGATCGGGAGCTATGGCTACACCTTC

clone_size: few
j_call: TRBJ2-3
v_call: TRBV12-3/TRBV12-4
d_call: NA
cdr3_aa: CASSPLATNTDTQYF
cdr3_nt: TGTGCCAGCAGCCCACTAGCAACCAACACAGATACGCAGTATTTT

clone_size: NA
j_call: TRBJ2-1
v_call: TRBV12-3/TRBV12-4
d_call: TRBD2
cdr3_aa: CASSGNSGGAPHEQFF
cdr3_nt: TGTGCCAGCAGTGGCAATAGCGGGGGGGCCCCCCATGAGCAGTTCTTC

clone_size: few
j_call: TRBJ2-1
v_call: TRBV28
d_call: NA
cdr3_aa: CASSKGSPYNEQFF
cdr3_nt: TGTGCCAGCAGTAAGGGGAGTCCCTACAATGAGCAGTTCTTC

clone_size: few
j_call: TRBJ1-3
v_call: TRBV12-3/TRBV12-4
d_call: TRBD1
cdr3_aa: CASSSDRVNRNTIYF
cdr3_nt: TGTGCCAGCAGTTCCGACAGGGTGAATCGAAACACCATATATTTT

clone_size: few
j_call: TRBJ1-4
v_call: TRBV7-9
d_call: NA
cdr3_aa: CASRKEAGSNEKLFF
cdr3_nt: TGTGCCAGCAGAAAGGAGGCAGGGAGTAATGAAAAACTGTTTTTT

clone_size: NA
j_call: TRBJ2-2
v_call: TRBV5-6
d_call: NA
cdr3_aa: CASSFSRLSGELFF
cdr3_nt: TGTGCCAGCAGCTTCAGTCGCCTCTCCGGGGAGCTGTTTTTT

clone_size: few
j_call: TRBJ1-4
v_call: TRBV5-5
d_call: NA
cdr3_aa: CASRPTSKEKLFF
cdr3_nt: TGTGCCAGCAGGCCCACCTCGAAGGAAAAACTGTTTTTT

clone_size: NA
j_call: TRBJ1-4
v_call: TRBV20-1
d_call: NA
cdr3_aa: CSAGGGSGTNEKLFF
cdr3_nt: TGCAGTGCCGGCGGGGGGAGTGGGACTAATGAAAAACTGTTTTTT

clone_size: many
j_call: TRBJ2-2
v_call: TRBV20-1
d_call: TRBD1
cdr3_aa: CSARPGTVYTGELFF
cdr3_nt: TGCAGTGCTAGACCTGGGACAGTATACACCGGGGAGCTGTTTTTT

clone_size: NA
j_call: TRBJ2-1
v_call: TRBV5-1
d_call: TRBD2
cdr3_aa: CASSPRGEGQRDEQFF
cdr3_nt: TGCGCCAGCAGCCCTCGGGGGGAGGGCCAGAGGGATGAGCAGTTCTTC

clone_size: NA
j_call: TRBJ1-1
v_call: TRBV27
d_call: NA
cdr3_aa: CASMGSDRGTEAFF
cdr3_nt: TGTGCTAGTATGGGGTCGGATAGAGGCACTGAAGCTTTCTTT

clone_size: NA
j_call: TRBJ1-2
v_call: TRBV20-1
d_call: NA
cdr3_aa: CSARDRVTGGYTF
cdr3_nt: TGCAGTGCTAGAGATCGGGTTACAGGTGGCTACACCTTC

clone_size: few
j_call: TRBJ2-5
v_call: TRBV18
d_call: NA
cdr3_aa: CASSPGRVGETQYF
cdr3_nt: TGTGCCAGCTCACCAGGGCGGGTCGGGGAGACCCAGTACTTC

clone_size: many
j_call: TRBJ2-5
v_call: TRBV12-3/TRBV12-4
d_call: TRBD1
cdr3_aa: CASSEGQGMLETQYF
cdr3_nt: TGTGCCAGCAGCGAGGGACAGGGGATGTTGGAGACCCAGTACTTC

clone_size: NA
j_call: TRBJ2-5
v_call: TRBV7-3
d_call: TRBD2
cdr3_aa: CASSFGLVIGETQYF
cdr3_nt: TGTGCCAGCAGCTTTGGACTAGTGATTGGAGAGACCCAGTACTTC

clone_size: NA
j_call: TRBJ1-5
v_call: TRBV20-1
d_call: NA
cdr3_aa: CSSQKGDQPQHF
cdr3_nt: TGCAGTTCACAGAAGGGGGATCAGCCCCAGCATTTT

clone_size: NA
j_call: TRBJ2-1
v_call: TRBV20-1
d_call: NA
cdr3_aa: CSARGPPRGVSYNEQFF
cdr3_nt: TGCAGTGCTAGAGGCCCTCCCCGCGGCGTCTCCTACAATGAGCAGTTCTTC

clone_size: NA
j_call: TRBJ1-2
v_call: TRBV5-1
d_call: NA
cdr3_aa: CASSLAVEGLYGYTF
cdr3_nt: TGCGCCAGCAGCTTGGCCGTGGAAGGGCTCTATGGCTACACCTTC

clone_size: NA
j_call: TRBJ2-2
v_call: TRBV10-2
d_call: NA
cdr3_aa: CASKSLRGSNTGELFF
cdr3_nt: TGCGCCAGCAAGAGCCTCAGGGGATCGAACACCGGGGAGCTGTTTTTT

clone_size: NA
j_call: TRBJ2-2
v_call: TRBV24-1
d_call: NA
cdr3_aa: CATSDTGTRSTGELFF
cdr3_nt: TGTGCCACCAGTGACACCGGGACCCGGAGCACCGGGGAGCTGTTTTTT

clone_size: few
j_call: TRBJ2-3
v_call: TRBV20-1
d_call: NA
cdr3_aa: CSAIAAPGTDTQYF
cdr3_nt: TGCAGTGCAATAGCCGCGCCCGGCACAGATACGCAGTATTTT

clone_size: NA
j_call: TRBJ2-1
v_call: TRBV7-2
d_call: TRBD2
cdr3_aa: CASSLEVAGNNEQFF
cdr3_nt: TGTGCCAGCAGCTTAGAAGTAGCGGGGAACAATGAGCAGTTCTTC

clone_size: NA
j_call: TRBJ2-1
v_call: TRBV9
d_call: NA
cdr3_aa: CASSVDRAINEQFF
cdr3_nt: TGTGCCAGCAGCGTAGACAGGGCGATCAATGAGCAGTTCTTC

clone_size: few
j_call: TRBJ1-2
v_call: TRBV15
d_call: NA
cdr3_aa: CATSRGAGNYGYTF
cdr3_nt: TGTGCCACCAGCAGAGGGGCAGGAAACTATGGCTACACCTTC

clone_size: few
j_call: TRBJ2-1
v_call: TRBV24-1
d_call: NA
cdr3_aa: CATSDQTRVREQFF
cdr3_nt: TGTGCCACCAGTGACCAAACCCGGGTGAGGGAGCAGTTCTTC

clone_size: few
j_call: TRBJ1-5
v_call: TRBV6-5
d_call: NA
cdr3_aa: CASSSHSKSNQPQHF
cdr3_nt: TGTGCCAGCAGTTCCCATAGTAAGAGCAATCAGCCCCAGCATTTT

clone_size: many
j_call: TRBJ1-5
v_call: TRBV5-6
d_call: TRBD1
cdr3_aa: CASSPQGAQPQHF
cdr3_nt: TGTGCCAGCAGCCCTCAGGGGGCCCAGCCCCAGCATTTT

clone_size: many
j_call: TRBJ2-3
v_call: TRBV3-1
d_call: NA
cdr3_aa: CASSQDYGAPDTQYF
cdr3_nt: TGTGCCAGCAGCCAAGATTACGGGGCTCCAGATACGCAGTATTTT

clone_size: few
j_call: TRBJ2-4
v_call: TRBV12-3/TRBV12-4
d_call: TRBD2
cdr3_aa: CASTSLGGGVYIQYF
cdr3_nt: TGTGCCAGCACCTCCCTAGGCGGGGGGGTATACATTCAGTACTTC

clone_size: few
j_call: TRBJ2-5
v_call: TRBV5-4
d_call: NA
cdr3_aa: CASSPQPKKETQYF
cdr3_nt: TGTGCCAGCAGCCCTCAACCGAAGAAAGAGACCCAGTACTTC

clone_size: few
j_call: TRBJ2-1
v_call: TRBV5-5
d_call: TRBD1
cdr3_aa: CASSFPGTGNEQFF
cdr3_nt: TGTGCCAGCAGCTTCCCCGGGACAGGCAATGAGCAGTTCTTC

clone_size: NA
j_call: TRBJ2-1
v_call: TRBV5-1
d_call: TRBD2
cdr3_aa: CASRIAGDFYNEQFF
cdr3_nt: TGCGCCAGCCGAATAGCGGGGGATTTTTACAATGAGCAGTTCTTC

clone_size: NA
j_call: TRBJ1-6
v_call: TRBV7-2
d_call: NA
cdr3_aa: CASSLDTRGRNSPLHF
cdr3_nt: TGTGCCAGCAGCTTAGACACGAGGGGCCGTAATTCACCCCTCCACTTT

clone_size: NA
j_call: TRBJ2-3
v_call: TRBV28
d_call: TRBD1
cdr3_aa: CASSPDRVSTDTQYF
cdr3_nt: TGTGCCAGCAGTCCTGACAGGGTTAGCACAGATACGCAGTATTTT

clone_size: many
j_call: TRBJ2-3
v_call: TRBV20-1
d_call: NA
cdr3_aa: CSARGPAGDTQYF
cdr3_nt: TGCAGTGCTAGGGGGCCAGCTGGGGATACGCAGTATTTT

clone_size: NA
j_call: TRBJ1-5
v_call: TRBV6-2/TRBV6-3
d_call: TRBD1
cdr3_aa: CASSYTNRGIDQPQHF
cdr3_nt: TGTGCCAGCAGTTACACCAACAGGGGAATTGATCAGCCCCAGCATTTT